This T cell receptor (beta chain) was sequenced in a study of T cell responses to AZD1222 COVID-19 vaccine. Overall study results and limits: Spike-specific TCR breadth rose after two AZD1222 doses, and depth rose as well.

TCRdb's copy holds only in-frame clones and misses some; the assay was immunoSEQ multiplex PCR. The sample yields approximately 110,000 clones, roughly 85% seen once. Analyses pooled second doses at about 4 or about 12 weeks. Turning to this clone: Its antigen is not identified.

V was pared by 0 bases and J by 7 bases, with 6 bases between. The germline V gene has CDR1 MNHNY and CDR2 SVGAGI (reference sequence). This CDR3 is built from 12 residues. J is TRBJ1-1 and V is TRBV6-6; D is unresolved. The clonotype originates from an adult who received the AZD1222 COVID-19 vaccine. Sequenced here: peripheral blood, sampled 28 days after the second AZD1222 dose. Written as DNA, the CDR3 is TGTGCCAGCAGTTACTCGACCGGTGAAGCTTTCTTT. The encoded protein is CASSYSTGEAFF.